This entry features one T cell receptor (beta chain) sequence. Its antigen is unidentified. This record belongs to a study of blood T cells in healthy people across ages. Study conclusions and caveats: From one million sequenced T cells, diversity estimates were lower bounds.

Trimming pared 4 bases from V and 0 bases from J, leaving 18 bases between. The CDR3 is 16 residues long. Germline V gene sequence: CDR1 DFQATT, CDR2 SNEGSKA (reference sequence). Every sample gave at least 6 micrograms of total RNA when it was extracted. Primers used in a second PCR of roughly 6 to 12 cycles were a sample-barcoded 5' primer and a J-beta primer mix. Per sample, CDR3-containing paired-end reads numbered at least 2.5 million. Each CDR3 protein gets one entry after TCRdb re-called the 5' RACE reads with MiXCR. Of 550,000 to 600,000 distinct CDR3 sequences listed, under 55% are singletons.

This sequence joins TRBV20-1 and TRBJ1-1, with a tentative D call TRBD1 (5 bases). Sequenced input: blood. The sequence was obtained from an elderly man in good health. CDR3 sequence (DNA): TGCAGTGCTATCCCGGGACTGGTAAACATGAACACTGAAGCTTTCTTT. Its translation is CSAIPGLVNMNTEAFF.